The T cell receptor beta chain described here comes from a study of blood T cells in healthy people across ages. Overall study findings and caveats: The authors considered diversity estimates from one million T cells to be underestimates.

Researchers report isolating at least 7 million PBMCs per sample. The table lists this clonotype with a few counts. Its specificity is not known. The use of a sample-barcoded 5' primer and a J-beta primer mix characterized a second PCR of 7 to 11 cycles. TCRdb recomputed calls from the 5' RACE reads with MiXCR, one row per CDR3 protein. The data hold fewer than 900,000 distinct CDR3 sequences, with around 36% observed a single time. This sequence was found in a man aged 18-30 years in good health. The sequenced sample was blood.

For the CDR3, the DNA is TGCAGTGCTAGAGAGGGGCGTGAGACCCAGTACTTC. This sequence encodes CSAREGRETQYF. This chain joins TRBV20-1 and TRBJ2-4; D perhaps matches TRBD1 (5 bases). With the DNA end fitting TRBJ2-5 better, the J assignment may be wrong. Germline V CDR1 and CDR2: DFQATT, SNEGSKA (reference sequence). CDR3 size: 12 residues.